The sequence of this TCR beta chain was determined in a study of T cell repertoires in cytomegalovirus infection. Study-wide context: Public TCR beta signatures were indicative of both CMV infection and a matching HLA type. General observations from the study: There were HLA-C-restricted CMV-specific TCR beta clonotypes dominating the ex vivo response.

Details on this clonotype: Its antigen is unknown.

TCRdb independently ran MiXCR on the reads; one entry per CDR3 protein. Of 200,000 to 300,000 distinct CDR3 sequences listed, approximately 15% are singletons. Trimming removed 4 bases from V and 5 bases from J; junction bases left unmatched: 10. The CDR3 is 15 amino acids. Germline lookup yields CDR1 LNHDA and CDR2 SQIVND (reference sequence). This chain joins TRBV19 and TRBJ2-5, with 7 bases matching TRBD1. The TCR originated in a human donor in good health (CMV status not recorded). Some clones in this sample may be carry-over from other donors' samples. The specimen was PBMCs. This CDR3 reads CASSSEQGPEETQYF. In DNA, the CDR3 is TGTGCCAGTAGTAGCGAACAGGGGCCAGAGGAGACCCAGTACTTC.